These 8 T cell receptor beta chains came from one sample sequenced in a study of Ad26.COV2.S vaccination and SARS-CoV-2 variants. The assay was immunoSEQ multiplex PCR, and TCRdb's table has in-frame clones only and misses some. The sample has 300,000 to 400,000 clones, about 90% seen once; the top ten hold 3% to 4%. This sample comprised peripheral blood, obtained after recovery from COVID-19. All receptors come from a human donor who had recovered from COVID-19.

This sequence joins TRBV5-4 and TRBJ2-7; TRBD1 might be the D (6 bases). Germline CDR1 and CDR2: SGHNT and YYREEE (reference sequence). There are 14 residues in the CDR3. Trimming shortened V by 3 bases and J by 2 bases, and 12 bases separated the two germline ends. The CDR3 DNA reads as TGTGCCAGCAGCTCGGTGGACAGCACCTACGAGCAGTACTTC. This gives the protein CASSSVDSTYEQYF.

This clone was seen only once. The CDR3 bases are TGTGCCAGCAGCACCCTCACCAGCTATGGCTACACCTTC. It codes for CASSTLTSYGYTF. This chain links TRBV7-2 with TRBJ1-2; D is unclear. V was trimmed by 5 bases and J by 4 bases, leaving 11 bases between them. CDR3 length: 13 residues. The V gene's germline CDR1 is SGHTA and CDR2 FQGNSA.

The CDR3, as DNA: TGCAGCGTCGACTTACGGGTGGGGTCAGAGACCCAGTACTTC. This gives the protein CSVDLRVGSETQYF. The rearrangement joins TRBV29-1 to TRBJ2-5; D not certain. This CDR3 has 14 residues. Trimming removed 6 bases from V and 4 bases from J, with 18 bases in between. The germline CDR1 and CDR2 sequences are SQVTM and ANQGSEA.

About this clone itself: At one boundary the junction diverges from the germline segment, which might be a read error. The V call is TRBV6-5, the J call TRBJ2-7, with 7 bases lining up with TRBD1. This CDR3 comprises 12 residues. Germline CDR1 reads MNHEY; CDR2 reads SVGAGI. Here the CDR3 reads CASSPPGQRKEF. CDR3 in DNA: TGTGCCAGCAGTCCCCCGGGACAGAGAAAAGAATTC.

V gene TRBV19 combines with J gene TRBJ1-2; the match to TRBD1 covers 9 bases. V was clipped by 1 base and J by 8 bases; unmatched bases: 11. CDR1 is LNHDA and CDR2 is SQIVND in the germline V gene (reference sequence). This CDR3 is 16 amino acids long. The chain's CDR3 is CASSIGSGQGFSGYTF. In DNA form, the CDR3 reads TGTGCCAGTAGTATAGGGTCGGGACAGGGCTTTAGCGGCTACACCTTC.

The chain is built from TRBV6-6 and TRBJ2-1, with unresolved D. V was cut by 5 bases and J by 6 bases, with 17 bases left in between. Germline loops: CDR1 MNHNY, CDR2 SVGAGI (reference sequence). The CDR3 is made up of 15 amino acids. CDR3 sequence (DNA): TGTGCCAGCAGTCCCAATCTTGATTTTTTCAATGAGCAGTTCTTC. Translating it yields CASSPNLDFFNEQFF.

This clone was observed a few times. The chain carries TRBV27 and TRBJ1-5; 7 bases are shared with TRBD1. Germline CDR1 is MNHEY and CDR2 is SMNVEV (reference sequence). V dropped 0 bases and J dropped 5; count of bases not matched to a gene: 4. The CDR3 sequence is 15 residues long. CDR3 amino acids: CASSLSNRGDQPQHF. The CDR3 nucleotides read TGTGCCAGCAGTTTATCGAACAGGGGAGATCAGCCCCAGCATTTT.

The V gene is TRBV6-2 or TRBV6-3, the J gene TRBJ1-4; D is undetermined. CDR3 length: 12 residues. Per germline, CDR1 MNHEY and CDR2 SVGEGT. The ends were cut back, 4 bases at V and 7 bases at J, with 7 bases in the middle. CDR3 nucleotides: TGTGCCAGCAGTTCCCGTGGTGAAAAACTGTTTTTT. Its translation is CASSSRGEKLFF.